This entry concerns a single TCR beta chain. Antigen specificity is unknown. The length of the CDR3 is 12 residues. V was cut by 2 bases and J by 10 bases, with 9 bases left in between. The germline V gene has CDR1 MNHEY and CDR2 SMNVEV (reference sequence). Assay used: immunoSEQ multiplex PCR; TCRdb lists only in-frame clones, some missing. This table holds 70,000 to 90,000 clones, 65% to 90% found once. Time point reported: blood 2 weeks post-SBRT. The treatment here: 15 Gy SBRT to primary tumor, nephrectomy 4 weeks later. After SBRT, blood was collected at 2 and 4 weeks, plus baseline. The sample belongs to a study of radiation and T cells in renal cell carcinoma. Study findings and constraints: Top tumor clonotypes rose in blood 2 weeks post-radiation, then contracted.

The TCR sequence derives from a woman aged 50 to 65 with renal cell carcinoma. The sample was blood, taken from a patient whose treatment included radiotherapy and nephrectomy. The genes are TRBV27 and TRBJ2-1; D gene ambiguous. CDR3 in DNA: TGTGCCAGCAGTTTACTCGTAGGCGAGCAGTTCTTC. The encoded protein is CASSLLVGEQFF.